The present T cell receptor beta chain was sequenced within a study of CD8+CD57+ T cells in acquired aplastic anemia. This clonotype occurred a few times. Using genomic DNA as the template, TCR beta VDJ and CDR3 profiling was carried out. TCRdb analysed the reads with MiXCR anew, one entry per CDR3 protein. The table has around 430,000 distinct CDR3 sequences, less than 35% seen once. Patients chosen for sequencing had CD8+CD57+ cells that had expanded, as shown by flow cytometry. Input material: sorted CD4+, CD8+, or CD8+CD57+ T cells (not recorded which) from PBMCs. The receptor was isolated from a human donor with aplastic anemia.

CDR3 in DNA: TGTGCCAGCAGCTTACCCAGCCCTTTGGTATACTTC. Translated, it gives CASSLPSPLVYF. The chain combines TRBV7-2 with TRBJ2-5; D not certain. The germline gives CDR1 SGHTA, CDR2 FQGNSA. The CDR3 length is 12 residues. Trimming pared 2 bases from V and 14 bases from J, leaving 15 bases between.